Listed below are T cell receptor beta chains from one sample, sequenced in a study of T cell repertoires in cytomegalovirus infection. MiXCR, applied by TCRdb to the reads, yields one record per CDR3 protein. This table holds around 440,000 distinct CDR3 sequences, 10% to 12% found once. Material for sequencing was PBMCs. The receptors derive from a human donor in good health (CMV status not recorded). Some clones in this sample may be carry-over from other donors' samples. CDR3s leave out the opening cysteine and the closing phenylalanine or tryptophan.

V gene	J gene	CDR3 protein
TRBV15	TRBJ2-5	ATSTGTMETQY
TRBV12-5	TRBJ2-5	ASGLGMETQY
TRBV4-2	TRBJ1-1	ASSQGQDRWGTEAF
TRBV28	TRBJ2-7	ASGLAGYEQY
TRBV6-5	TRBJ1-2	ASSYSGTGYYGYT
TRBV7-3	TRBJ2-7	ASSPGLADIYEQY
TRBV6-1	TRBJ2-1	ASSGETSGRIYEQF
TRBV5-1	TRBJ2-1	ASSLALGSSYNEQF
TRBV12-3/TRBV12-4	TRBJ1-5	ASCGTGGGQPQH
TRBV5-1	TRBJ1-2	ASRGQEGVDGYT
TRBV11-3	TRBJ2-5	ASSLSYPYTHGPPGTTQETQY
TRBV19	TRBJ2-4	ASSISRETKNIQY
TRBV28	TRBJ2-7	ASSFPWAAEQY
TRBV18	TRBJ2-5	ASSPPSQGSETQY
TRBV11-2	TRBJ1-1	ASSLLLGNTEAF
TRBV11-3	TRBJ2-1	ASSPGQGKDNEQF
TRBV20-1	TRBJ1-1	SADLRDHTEAF
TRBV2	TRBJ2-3	ASNPEGAGTDTQY
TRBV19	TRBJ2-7	ASSIARSRLYEQY
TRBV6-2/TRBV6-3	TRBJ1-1	ASRTGGTEAF
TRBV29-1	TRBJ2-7	SVEDPTSGYYEQY
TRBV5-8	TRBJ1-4	ASSLDPSDSYNEKLF
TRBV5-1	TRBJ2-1	ASSSLSGSIANEQF